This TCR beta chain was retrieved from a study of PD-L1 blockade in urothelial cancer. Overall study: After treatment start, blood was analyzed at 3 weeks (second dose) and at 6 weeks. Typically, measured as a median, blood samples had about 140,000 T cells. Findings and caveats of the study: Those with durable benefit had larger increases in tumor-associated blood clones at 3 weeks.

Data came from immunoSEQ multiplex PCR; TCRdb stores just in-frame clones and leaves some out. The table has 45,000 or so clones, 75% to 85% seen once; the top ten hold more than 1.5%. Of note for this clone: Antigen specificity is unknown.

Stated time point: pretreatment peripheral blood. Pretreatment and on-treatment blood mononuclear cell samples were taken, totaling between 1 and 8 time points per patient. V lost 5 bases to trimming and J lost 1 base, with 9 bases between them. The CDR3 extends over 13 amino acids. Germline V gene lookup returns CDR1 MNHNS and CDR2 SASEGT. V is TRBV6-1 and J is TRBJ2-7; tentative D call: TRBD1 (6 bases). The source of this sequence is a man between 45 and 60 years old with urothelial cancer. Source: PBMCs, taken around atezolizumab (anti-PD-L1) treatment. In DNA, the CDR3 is TGTGCCAGCAGTACAGGACAGTCCTACGAGCAGTACGTC. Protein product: CASSTGQSYEQYV.